This T cell receptor beta chain was obtained from a study of blood T cell repertoires in COVID-19. This clone was recorded a few times. This table comes from immunoSEQ multiplex PCR, and its TCRdb copy is limited to in-frame clones, with some not included. Of a few hundred thousand clones in the sample, roughly nine tenths are singletons; the top ten hold under 3%. CDR3 length: 14 amino acids. Between the trimmed V and J ends, which lost 2 bases and 10 bases, there was a span of 17 bases. CDR1 and CDR2 (germline): KGHSH, LQKENI. What was sequenced was PBMCs or T cells enriched from blood (not recorded which). The TCR comes from a woman aged 18-29 years who had recovered from COVID-19. V usage is TRBV18 and J usage is TRBJ1-1, with TRBD1 as a possible D gene (6 bases). CDR3 protein: CASSPYQGPYGAFF. CDR3 in DNA: TGTGCCAGCTCACCATATCAGGGGCCCTATGGAGCTTTCTTT.